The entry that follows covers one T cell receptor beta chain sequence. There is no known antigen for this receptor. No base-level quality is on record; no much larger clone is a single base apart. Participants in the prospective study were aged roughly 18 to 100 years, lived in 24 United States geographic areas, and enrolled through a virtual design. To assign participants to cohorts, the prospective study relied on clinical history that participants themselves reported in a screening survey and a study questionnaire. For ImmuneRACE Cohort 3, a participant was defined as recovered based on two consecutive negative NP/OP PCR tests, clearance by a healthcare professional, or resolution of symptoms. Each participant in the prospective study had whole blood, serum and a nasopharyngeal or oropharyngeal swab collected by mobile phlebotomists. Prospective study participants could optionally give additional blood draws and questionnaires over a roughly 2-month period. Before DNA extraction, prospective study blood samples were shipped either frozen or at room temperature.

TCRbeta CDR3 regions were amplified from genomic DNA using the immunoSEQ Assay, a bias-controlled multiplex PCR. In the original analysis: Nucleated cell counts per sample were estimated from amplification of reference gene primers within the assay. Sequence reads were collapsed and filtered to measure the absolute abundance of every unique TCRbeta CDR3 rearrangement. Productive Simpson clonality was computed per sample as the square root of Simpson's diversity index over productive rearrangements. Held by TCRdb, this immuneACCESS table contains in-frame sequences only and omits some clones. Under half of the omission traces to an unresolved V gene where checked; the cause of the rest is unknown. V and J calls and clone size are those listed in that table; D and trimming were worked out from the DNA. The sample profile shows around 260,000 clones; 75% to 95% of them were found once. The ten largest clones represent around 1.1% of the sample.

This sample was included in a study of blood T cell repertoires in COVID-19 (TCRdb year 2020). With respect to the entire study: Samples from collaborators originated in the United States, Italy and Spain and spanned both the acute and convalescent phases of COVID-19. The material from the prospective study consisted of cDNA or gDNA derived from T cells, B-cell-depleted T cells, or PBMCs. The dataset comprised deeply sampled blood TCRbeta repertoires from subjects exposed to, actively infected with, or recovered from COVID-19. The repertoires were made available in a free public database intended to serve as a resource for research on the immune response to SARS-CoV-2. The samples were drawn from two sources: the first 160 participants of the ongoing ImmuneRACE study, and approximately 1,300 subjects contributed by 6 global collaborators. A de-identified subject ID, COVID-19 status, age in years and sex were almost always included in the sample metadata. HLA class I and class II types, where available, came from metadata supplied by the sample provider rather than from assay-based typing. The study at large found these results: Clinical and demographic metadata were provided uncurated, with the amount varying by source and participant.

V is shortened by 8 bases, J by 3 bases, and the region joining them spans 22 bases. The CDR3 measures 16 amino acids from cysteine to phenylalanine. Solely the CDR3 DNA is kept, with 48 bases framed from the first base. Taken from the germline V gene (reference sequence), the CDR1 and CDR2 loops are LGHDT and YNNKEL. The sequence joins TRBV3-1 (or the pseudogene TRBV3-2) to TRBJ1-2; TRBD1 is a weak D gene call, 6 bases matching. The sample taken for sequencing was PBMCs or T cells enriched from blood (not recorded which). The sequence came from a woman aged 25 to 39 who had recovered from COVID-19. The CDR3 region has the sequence CASATGPAEPHYGYTF. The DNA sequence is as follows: TGTGCCAGCGCCACAGGGCCGGCCGAACCCCACTATGGCTACACCTTC.